These 25 T cell receptor beta chains came from one sample sequenced in a study of blood T cells in healthy people across ages. A sample-barcoded 5' primer and a J-beta primer mix were used in a second PCR of roughly 6 to 11 cycles. TCRdb re-called the 5' RACE reads with MiXCR, one entry per CDR3 protein. In the table there are 1.5 million or so distinct CDR3 sequences, less than 45% of which are singletons. The specimen was blood. The receptor set was obtained from a woman aged 18 to 35 in good health.

This chain joins TRBV12-3 or TRBV12-4 and TRBJ1-1; D perhaps matches TRBD1 (6 bases). The CDR3 totals 14 residues. Trimming removed 6 bases at V and 5 bases at J, with 16 bases between. CDR3 in amino acids: CASRPTGLGTEAFF. The CDR3, as DNA: TGTGCCAGCAGGCCTACAGGGCTGGGGACTGAAGCTTTCTTT.

This clonotype was found a few times. The V gene is TRBV9, the J gene TRBJ2-7; 9 positions match TRBD1. This CDR3 contains 18 residues. Trimming took 4 bases from V and 1 from J; bases not matched to a gene: 15. Germline V gene lookup returns CDR1 SGDLS and CDR2 YYNGEE. For the CDR3, the DNA is TGTGCCAGCAGCCCCGGACAGGGGACACCACATCAATCCTACGAGCAGTACTTC. It codes for CASSPGQGTPHQSYEQYF.

V usage is TRBV5-1 and J usage is TRBJ2-3, with D unclear. The CDR3 covers 16 residues. V gave up 0 bases and J gave up 0 bases, with 11 bases separating them. CDR1 is SGHRS, CDR2 YFSETQ, per germline. CDR3 loop: CASSLALGRSTDTQYF. The CDR3 nucleotides are TGCGCCAGCAGCTTGGCCCTTGGCCGTAGCACAGATACGCAGTATTTT.

The rearrangement links TRBV10-3 to TRBJ2-1, with D hard to call. The last part of the DNA fits TRBJ2-7 better; the J call may be wrong. The CDR3 extends over 11 amino acids. The germline gives CDR1 ENHRY, CDR2 SYGVKD. CDR3 protein: CASKGYNEQYF. DNA of the CDR3: TGTGCCAGCAAAGGCTACAATGAGCAGTACTTC.

This clonotype was seen a few times. CDR3 coding DNA: TGCGCCAGCAGCCAAGGTCCTCGGGGGCAGGGCAGTAATTCACCCCTCCACTTT. Its translation is CASSQGPRGQGSNSPLHF. The chain joins TRBV4-1 to TRBJ1-6; the D gene is possibly TRBD1 (6 bases). The CDR3 sequence is 18 residues long. V was clipped by 1 base and J by 6 bases, with 19 bases between them. The germline gives CDR1 MGHRA, CDR2 YSYEKL.

The chain joins TRBV27 to TRBJ1-1; D is unclear. The CDR3 loop spans 11 amino acids. CDR1 MNHEY and CDR2 SMNVEV come from the germline V gene (reference sequence). The V gene lost 3 bases and the J gene lost 11 bases, with 10 bases spanning the gap. The CDR3 DNA reads TGTGCCAGCAGTTTTGGAGGGTATGCTTTCTTT. Amino acids: CASSFGGYAFF.

This chain joins TRBV12-3 or TRBV12-4 and TRBJ2-3, with D perhaps TRBD2 (5 bases). V lost 2 bases and J 7 bases, leaving 13 bases between the germline ends. The CDR3 contains 14 residues. The CDR3 DNA reads TGTGCCAGCAGTTTACTAGCCCTGAGGAATACGCAGTATTTT. Translation: CASSLLALRNTQYF.

This clonotype was picked up a small number of times. The genes are TRBV7-3 and TRBJ2-1, with 13 bases identical to TRBD2. Germline V gene sequence: CDR1 SGHTA, CDR2 FQGTGA. Trimming cost V 5 bases and J 8 bases; bases outside gene matches: 6. The CDR3 loop spans 15 amino acids. DNA of the CDR3: TGTGCCAGCAGCCTAGGGACTAGCGGGAACTATGAGCAGTTCTTC. Translated: CASSLGTSGNYEQFF.

This chain connects TRBV29-1 to TRBJ2-4; D perhaps matches TRBD2 (6 bases). The assigned J gene may be wrong: the sequence end matches TRBJ2-7 better. The CDR3 runs to 14 residues. The germline CDR1 and CDR2 sequences are SQVTM and ANQGSEA. CDR3 nucleotide sequence: TGCAGCGTTGAAAAGGGTGGAGGGTTCTACGAGCAGTACTTC. This sequence encodes CSVEKGGGFYEQYF.

This chain connects TRBV7-2 to TRBJ2-3; D possibly matches TRBD1 or TRBD2 (5 bases each). The CDR3 is 15 residues long. Germline CDR1 and CDR2: SGHTA and FQGNSA. With 5 bases removed from V and 10 bases from J, the gap between germline ends came to 22 bases. CDR3 sequence: CASSVGPPPYSAQYF. The DNA of the CDR3 is TGTGCCAGCAGCGTGGGACCCCCCCCGTATAGTGCGCAGTATTTT. The full variable domain, its missing parts supplied by reference TRBV7-2 and TRBJ2-3, is GAGVSQSPSNKVTEKGKDVELRCDPISGHTALYWYRQSLGQGLEFLIYFQGNSAPDKSGLPSDRFSAERTGGSVSTLTIQRTQQEDSAVYLCASSVGPPPYSAQYFGPGTRLTVL.

This chain connects TRBV28 to TRBJ2-1; D may correspond to TRBD1 or TRBD2 (5 bases each). Germline loops: CDR1 MDHEN, CDR2 SYDVKM. The germline V and J ends were trimmed by 3 bases and 1 base, with 10 bases remaining between them. This CDR3 comprises 15 residues. Here the CDR3 reads CASSFGGQSYNEQFF. CDR3 coding DNA: TGTGCCAGCAGTTTTGGGGGTCAGTCCTACAATGAGCAGTTCTTC.

This sequence joins TRBV29-1 and TRBJ2-3, with D possibly being TRBD1 or TRBD2 (6 bases each). V was shortened by 3 bases and J by 6 bases, with 13 bases between the two germline ends. The CDR3 has 13 residues. Germline V lookup: CDR1 SQVTM, CDR2 ANQGSEA. DNA for the CDR3: TGCAGCGTTGAGAGGGGGGCCCCGGATACGCAGTATTTT. Amino acids: CSVERGAPDTQYF.

J is TRBJ1-5 and V is TRBV4-2; TRBD1 aligns across 7 bases. CDR1 and CDR2 from the germline V gene are LGHNA and YNFKEQ. V lost 0 bases, J lost 0 bases, and 8 bases stayed unmatched. This CDR3 comprises 18 residues. CDR3 coding DNA: TGTGCCAGCAGCCAAGAGTCGGCGGGACAGAATAGCAATCAGCCCCAGCATTTT. The encoded protein is CASSQESAGQNSNQPQHF.

The V and J genes are TRBV10-3 and TRBJ2-1; D may be TRBD2 (5 bases). V gave up 6 bases and J gave up 6 bases, with 12 bases separating them. CDR1 is ENHRY, CDR2 SYGVKD, per germline. The CDR3 covers 13 residues. The CDR3 bases are TGTGCCATCAGGAGTCAAGAGGGCAATGAGCAGTTCTTC. Translated: CAIRSQEGNEQFF.

The chain employs TRBV20-1 and TRBJ2-7; 13 bases fit TRBD2. The germline V gene has CDR1 DFQATT and CDR2 SNEGSKA (reference sequence). Trimming took 0 bases from V and 4 from J; bases not matched to a gene: 12. CDR3 length: 18 amino acids. The CDR3 coding sequence is TGCAGTGCTAGAGAAAAGGGACTAGCGGGGTATCGCACTTACGAGCAGTACTTC. This codes for CSAREKGLAGYRTYEQYF.

The chain has TRBV7-2 and TRBJ1-2; tentative D call: TRBD1 (6 bases). Germline assignment: CDR1 SGHTA and CDR2 FQGNSA. The CDR3 runs 16 residues. V gave up 0 bases and J gave up 8 bases, with 19 bases separating them. CDR3 loop: CASSLALQARGRGYTF. CDR3 in DNA: TGTGCCAGCAGCTTAGCGCTCCAAGCCAGGGGAAGGGGCTACACCTTC.

In this sample, this clonotype turned up a few times. V and J are TRBV29-1 and TRBJ1-1; tentative D call: TRBD1 (5 bases). V was clipped by 6 bases and J by 10 bases, with 12 bases between them. The CDR3 runs 10 residues. Per the germline V gene, CDR1 is SQVTM and CDR2 is ANQGSEA. This CDR3 reads CSVQGFGAFF. The CDR3 DNA sequence: TGCAGCGTCCAGGGCTTTGGAGCTTTCTTT.

The chain has TRBV2 and TRBJ2-3; D unclear. Germline assignment: CDR1 SNHLY and CDR2 FYNNEI. This CDR3 comprises 12 residues. The ends were cut back, 4 bases at V and 7 bases at J, with 9 bases in the middle. The CDR3 region has the DNA TGTGCCAGCAGTGGCCCTGCCCATACGCAGTATTTT. Amino acids: CASSGPAHTQYF.

Points on this clonotype: Germline is not matched at one junction end, which may reflect a read error. The J gene is TRBJ2-3, the V gene TRBV12-3 or TRBV12-4; D might be TRBD2 (6 bases). CDR3 length: 13 amino acids. CDR3 loop: CASSRGSAGTKYF. CDR3 coding DNA: TGTGCCAGCAGCCGAGGCTCAGCGGGTACGAAGTATTTT.

The V gene is TRBV7-9, the J gene TRBJ1-2, with D perhaps matching TRBD1 (5 bases). Germline V CDR1 and CDR2: SEHNR, FQNEAQ (reference sequence). CDR3 length: 13 amino acids. Trimming shortened V by 5 bases and J by 3 bases, and 10 bases separated the two germline ends. CDR3 nucleotides: TGTGCCAGCAGCGCCGGGGCAGACTATGGCTACACCTTC. The encoded protein is CASSAGADYGYTF.

The CDR3 DNA reads TGTGCCAGCAGCTCCACTAGCGATCGGGCCTACGAGCAGTACTTC. The encoded protein is CASSSTSDRAYEQYF. The chain has TRBV6-2 or TRBV6-3 and TRBJ2-4; 7 bases map to TRBD2. Near its end, the DNA agrees better with TRBJ2-7, so the J call may be wrong. Germline lookup yields CDR1 MNHEY and CDR2 SVGEGT. This CDR3 has 15 amino acids.

V usage is TRBV7-6 and J usage is TRBJ1-6; unclear D gene. CDR3 length equals 14 residues. Between the trimmed V and J ends, which lost 5 bases and 6 bases, there was a span of 11 bases. Germline CDR1 is SGHVS and CDR2 is FNYEAQ. DNA for the CDR3: TGTGCCAGCAGCCCAGAGGGTTTTAATTCACCCCTCCACTTT. Protein: CASSPEGFNSPLHF.

This clonotype turned up a few times. The chain employs TRBV4-1 and TRBJ2-1; tentative D call: TRBD1 (5 bases). With 0 bases removed from V and 10 bases from J, the gap between germline ends came to 13 bases. The CDR3 is 14 residues long. The germline V gene encodes CDR1 MGHRA and CDR2 YSYEKL. CDR3 DNA: TGCGCCAGCAGCCAAGATCGGGCTTCAGGGGAGCAGTTCTTC. This gives the protein CASSQDRASGEQFF.

The V gene is TRBV4-1, the J gene TRBJ2-1, with 13 nucleotides matching TRBD2. CDR3 length: 18 amino acids. V was clipped by 1 base and J by 3 bases; unmatched bases: 6. Germline V gives CDR1 MGHRA, CDR2 YSYEKL. The CDR3 DNA reads TGCGCCAGCAGCCAAGGACTAGCGGGGGGACTACGCTACAATGAGCAGTTCTTC. The encoded protein is CASSQGLAGGLRYNEQFF.

The chain employs TRBV12-3 or TRBV12-4 and TRBJ1-5; 10 bases align to TRBD1. The CDR3 has 15 residues. Trimming cost V 5 bases and J 5 bases; bases outside gene matches: 6. CDR3 nucleotide sequence: TGTGCCAGCAGTAGAGGGACAGGGGACCATCAGCCCCAGCATTTT. This gives the protein CASSRGTGDHQPQHF.